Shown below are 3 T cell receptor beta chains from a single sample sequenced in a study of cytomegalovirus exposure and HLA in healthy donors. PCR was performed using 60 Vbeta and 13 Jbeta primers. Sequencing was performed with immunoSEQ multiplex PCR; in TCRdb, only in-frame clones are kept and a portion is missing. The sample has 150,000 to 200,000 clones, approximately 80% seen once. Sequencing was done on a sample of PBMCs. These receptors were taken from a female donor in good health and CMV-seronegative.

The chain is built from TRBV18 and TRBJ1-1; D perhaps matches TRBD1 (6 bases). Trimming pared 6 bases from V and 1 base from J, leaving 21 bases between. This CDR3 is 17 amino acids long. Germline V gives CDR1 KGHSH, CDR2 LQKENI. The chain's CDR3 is CASSPGQTRLANTEAFF. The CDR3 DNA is TGTGCCAGCTCTCCTGGACAGACCCGCCTCGCGAACACTGAAGCTTTCTTT.

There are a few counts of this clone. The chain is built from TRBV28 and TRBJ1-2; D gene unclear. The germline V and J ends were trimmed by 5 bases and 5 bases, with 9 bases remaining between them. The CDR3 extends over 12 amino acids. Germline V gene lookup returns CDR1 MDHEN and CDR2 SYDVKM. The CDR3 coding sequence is TGTGCCAGCAGTCAGACTCCTTATGGCTACACCTTC. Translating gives CASSQTPYGYTF.

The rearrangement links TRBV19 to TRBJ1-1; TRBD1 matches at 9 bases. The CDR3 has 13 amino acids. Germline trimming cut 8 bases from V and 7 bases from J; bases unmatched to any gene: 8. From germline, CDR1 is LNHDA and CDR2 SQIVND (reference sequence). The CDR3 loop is CASASGQGFEAFF. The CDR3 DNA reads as TGTGCCAGTGCCTCGGGACAGGGATTTGAAGCTTTCTTT. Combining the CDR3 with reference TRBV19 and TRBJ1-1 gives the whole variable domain DGGITQSPKYLFRKEGQNVTLSCEQNLNHDAMYWYRQDPGQGLRLIYYSQIVNDFQKGDIAEGYSVSREKKESFPLTVTSAQKNPTAFYLCASASGQGFEAFFGQGTRLTVV.